Listed below are T cell receptor beta chains from one sample, sequenced in a study of cytomegalovirus exposure and HLA in healthy donors. Sequencing was performed with immunoSEQ multiplex PCR; in TCRdb, only in-frame clones are kept and a portion is missing. The profile shows 150,000 to 200,000 clones, about 80% of them singletons. The sample was PBMCs. Receptor source: a middle-aged woman in good health and CMV-seronegative. Each CDR3 is given with its conserved first and last residue. Fields, in order: CDR3 length, J gene, V gene, clone size, D gene, CDR3 protein, CDR3 DNA. The D gene is left open where the match is weak. The size field is filled for only some rows; it gives once, few, many or a size class.

15,TRBJ2-7,TRBV28,.,TRBD2,CASSLAGVSSYEQYF,TGTGCCAGCAGTTTAGCGGGAGTAAGCTCCTACGAGCAGTACTTC
14,TRBJ2-7,TRBV11-2,.,.,CASSLGPEAYEQYF,TGTGCCAGCAGCTTAGGTCCAGAGGCCTACGAGCAGTACTTC
12,TRBJ2-3,TRBV19,.,.,CASRDFTDTQYF,TGTGCCAGTAGGGACTTCACAGATACGCAGTATTTT
13,TRBJ1-6,TRBV7-2,.,.,CASSSQGNSPLHF,TGTGCCAGCAGCTCGCAGGGGAATTCACCCCTCCACTTT
14,TRBJ1-2,TRBV5-8,.,TRBD1,CASSSPGTDYGYTF,TGTGCCAGCAGCTCACCCGGGACAGACTATGGCTACACCTTC
15,TRBJ2-1,TRBV7-7,.,TRBD2,CASSSRLADYNEQFF,TGTGCTAGCAGCTCTCGGCTAGCGGATTACAATGAGCAGTTCTTC
11,TRBJ2-2,TRBV7-9,.,.,CATSGTGELFF,TGTGCCACAAGCGGCACCGGGGAGCTGTTTTTT
13,TRBJ2-7,TRBV29-1,.,.,CSVEGLDAYEQYF,TGCAGCGTTGAAGGACTAGACGCCTACGAGCAGTACTTC
15,TRBJ1-5,TRBV6-1,once,.,CASSLELYSNQPQHF,TGTGCCAGCAGTTTGGAGCTTTATAGCAATCAGCCCCAGCATTTT
17,TRBJ2-2,TRBV11-3,.,TRBD2,CASSLDRLAGVPGELFF,TGTGCCAGCAGCTTAGATCGACTAGCGGGAGTACCCGGGGAGCTGTTTTTT